What follows is one TCR beta chain and its context. These data are taken from a study of blood T cell repertoires in COVID-19. The germline gives CDR1 SGHRS, CDR2 YFSETQ. Trimming cost V 3 bases and J 7 bases, with 16 bases left between them. The CDR3 loop spans 14 amino acids. The method was immunoSEQ multiplex PCR; TCRdb's version includes in-frame clones alone and lacks a portion of them. The repertoire includes 380,000 or so clones, roughly 77% of them detected once, and 1.1% sits in the top ten. The sample was peripheral blood. The receptor was isolated from a human donor with acute or convalescent COVID-19. The donor label of this sample is uncertain. The rearrangement links TRBV5-1 to TRBJ1-2, with D possibly matching TRBD1 (6 bases). The DNA for the CDR3 is TGCGCCAGCAGCTGGGGGCGAGGTCAGCGTGGCTACACCTTC. It specifies CASSWGRGQRGYTF.